Presented here are 21 T cell receptor beta chains from one specimen sequenced in a study of T cells in Graves' hyperthyroidism and ophthalmopathy (dated by TCRdb to about 2019). The receptor library was made with multiplex PCR. Sequencing was carried out with an Illumina HiSeq 2000. The TCR beta CDR3 regions were amplified from the RNA transcripts. For the first round of RT-PCR on the TCR CDR3, the HTBI primer set was used together with the Qiagen OneStep RT-PCR kit. TCRdb trimmed public reads at Q25 via fastp, called clones via MiXCR and kept in-frame beta chains. Records with the same CDR3 protein are collapsed into one entry carrying the most frequent genes and DNA. In all, the sample holds around 560,000 distinct CDR3 sequences, and approximately 15% of those were seen once. The ten top clones hold approximately 20% of the sample. Sequencing was carried out using blood. The receptors come from a woman under 30 with Graves' hyperthyroidism.

The V and J genes are TRBV10-3 and TRBJ1-2; no clear D. V lost 4 bases and J 10 bases, leaving 10 bases between the germline ends. The CDR3 contains 11 residues. Germline V gene data show CDR1 as ENHRY and CDR2 as SYGVKD. The CDR3 DNA follows: TGTGCCATCAGTGTTTCAGGCCTCTACACCTTC. It specifies CAISVSGLYTF.

In its sample, this clonotype was seen a few times. The chain recombines TRBV4-1 with TRBJ2-1; 13 bases fit TRBD2. The CDR3 extends over 21 amino acids. After removal of 3 bases from V and 0 bases from J, the junction contained 14 bases not matched to a gene. Germline values: CDR1 MGHRA, CDR2 YSYEKL. This chain's CDR3 is CASSHPGLAGVWSLSYNEQFF. CDR3 sequence (DNA): TGCGCCAGCAGCCACCCCGGACTAGCGGGAGTATGGTCCCTCTCCTACAATGAGCAGTTCTTC.

This clonotype was detected many times. The V call is TRBV4-3, the J call TRBJ2-7, with 8 bases that match TRBD1. Germline V gene lookup returns CDR1 LGHNA and CDR2 YSLEER. J was trimmed by 7 bases and V by 4 bases; bases with no gene match: 12. The CDR3 is made up of 15 amino acids. The CDR3 sequence: CASSPGTGRTEEQYF. CDR3 nucleotides: TGCGCCAGCAGCCCTGGGACAGGAAGGACAGAAGAGCAGTACTTC.

Ten or more counts support this clonotype. The chain has TRBV27 and TRBJ1-1; tentatively, D is TRBD1 (6 bases). The V end was cut by 2 bases, the J end by 4 bases, with 14 bases between. The germline V gene has CDR1 MNHEY and CDR2 SMNVEV (reference sequence). The CDR3 is made up of 15 amino acids. CDR3 sequence (DNA): TGTGCCAGCAGTTTAACCCCCTGGACAGTCACTGAAGCTTTCTTT. Residues: CASSLTPWTVTEAFF.

This chain uses TRBV6-2 or TRBV6-3 with TRBJ2-3; D uncertain. The CDR3 consists of 14 residues. CDR1 MNHEY and CDR2 SVGEGT come from the germline V gene. V lost 4 bases, J lost 0 bases, and 8 bases lay in between. The CDR3 sequence: CASSSFRSTDTQYF. The CDR3 DNA reads TGTGCCAGCAGTTCATTCAGGAGCACAGATACGCAGTATTTT.

This clonotype was seen a few times. The chain combines TRBV7-3 with TRBJ2-5, with 7 bases identical to TRBD2. J gave up 4 bases and V 3 bases, and 2 bases lay outside the gene matches. CDR1 and CDR2 from the germline V gene are SGHTA and FQGTGA. This CDR3 has 13 residues. In nucleotides, the CDR3 is TGTGCCAGCAGCTTGGGGGGGGTAGAGACCCAGTACTTC. It yields the protein CASSLGGVETQYF.

In its sample, this clonotype was seen many times. The rearrangement joins TRBV12-3 or TRBV12-4 to TRBJ2-1, with D perhaps TRBD1 (6 bases). The CDR3 consists of 14 residues. The germline V and J ends were trimmed by 6 bases and 3 bases, with 12 bases remaining between them. The CDR3 spells CASSPAGDYNEQFF. DNA for the CDR3: TGTGCCAGCAGCCCGGCAGGGGACTACAATGAGCAGTTCTTC.

V usage is TRBV24-1 and J usage is TRBJ2-3, with 7 nucleotides matching TRBD1. The germline V gene has CDR1 KGHDR and CDR2 SFDVKD. This CDR3 is built from 16 residues. The junction had 7 bases not matched to a gene; V was cut back by 3 bases and J by 2 bases. CDR3 nucleotide sequence: TGTGCCACCAGTGATCTCTCCGGGACAGCCACAGATACGCAGTATTTT. Amino acids: CATSDLSGTATDTQYF.

The genes are TRBV4-3 and TRBJ2-3; D is uncertain. The CDR3 covers 16 residues. The V end lost 0 bases, the J end lost 0 bases, and 10 bases lay between the germline ends. Germline loops: CDR1 LGHNA, CDR2 YSLEER. CDR3 coding DNA: TGCGCCAGCAGCCAAGAAAAGGACCCAAGCACAGATACGCAGTATTTT. This codes for CASSQEKDPSTDTQYF.

This clonotype was seen a single time. The V call is TRBV5-1, the J call TRBJ1-4; 7 nucleotides line up with TRBD1. The junction had 5 bases not matched to a gene; V was cut back by 0 bases and J by 6 bases. CDR1 and CDR2 (germline): SGHRS, YFSETQ. The CDR3 has 15 amino acids. As DNA, the CDR3 is TGCGCCAGCAGCTTGGGACAGGGAGGCTATGAAAAACTGTTTTTT. Its translation: CASSLGQGGYEKLFF.

The rearrangement uses TRBV7-8 and TRBJ1-1; D gene uncertain. The V end was cut by 5 bases, the J end by 3 bases, with 13 bases between. The CDR3 length is 14 residues. The V gene's germline CDR1 is SGHVS and CDR2 FQNEAQ. Here the CDR3 DNA reads TGTGCCAGCAGCACCGTTAAAAGGGACACTGAAGCTTTCTTT. Translating it yields CASSTVKRDTEAFF.

The chain couples TRBV12-3 or TRBV12-4 to TRBJ2-6, with D tentatively TRBD2 (5 bases). The CDR3 covers 18 residues. The V gene lost 2 bases and the J gene lost 0 bases, with 14 bases spanning the gap. In DNA form, the CDR3 reads TGTGCCAGCAGTTTATTGGCTAGCTTCTACTCTGGGGCCAACGTCCTGACTTTC. Translated: CASSLLASFYSGANVLTF.

This clonotype has ten or more counts. CDR3 DNA: TGTGCCAGCAGTTTATCGACGGTGGCAGATACGCAGTATTTT. This translates into CASSLSTVADTQYF. V is TRBV28 and J is TRBJ2-3; D gene unclear. Trimming pared 1 base from V and 4 bases from J, leaving 9 bases between. Germline CDR1 is MDHEN and CDR2 is SYDVKM. The CDR3 covers 14 residues.

On this clonotype: This may stem from a read error, because a much larger clone lies one nucleotide away. The rearrangement uses TRBV11-2 and TRBJ2-7; no firm D call. The length of the CDR3 is 13 residues. CDR1 and CDR2 (germline): SGHAT, FQNNGV. CDR3 residues: CAGSPPASYEQYF. The CDR3 nucleotides read TGTGCCGGCAGCCCCCCGGCATCCTACGAGCAGTACTTC.

This clonotype was seen only a few times. The chain carries TRBV28 and TRBJ2-1; D call uncertain. This CDR3 region has 12 residues. The germline V gene has CDR1 MDHEN and CDR2 SYDVKM. Trimming pared 7 bases from V and 2 bases from J, leaving 6 bases between. CDR3 protein: CASTPTYNEQFF. CDR3 DNA sequence: TGTGCCAGCACCCCAACCTACAATGAGCAGTTCTTC.

This clonotype has ten or more counts. The chain combines TRBV20-1 with TRBJ2-3, with 9 bases that match TRBD2. Germline CDR1 reads DFQATT; CDR2 reads SNEGSKA (reference sequence). The CDR3 length is 15 residues. V lost 4 bases, J lost 0 bases, and 5 bases stayed unmatched. This CDR3 reads CSAKRTSDSTDTQYF. The CDR3 nucleotides are TGCAGTGCTAAGCGGACTAGCGATAGCACAGATACGCAGTATTTT.

This clonotype was counted between two and nine times. The chain carries TRBV18 and TRBJ1-5; D is unclear. Trimming took off 3 bases at V and 6 bases at J, with 12 bases between the two ends. This CDR3 region has 14 residues. Germline V CDR1 and CDR2: KGHSH, LQKENI. CDR3 in amino acids: CASSPTEVRQPQHF. In nucleotides, the CDR3 is TGTGCCAGCTCACCGACGGAGGTCCGTCAGCCCCAGCATTTT.

This clonotype showed up just a few times. This chain links TRBV12-3 or TRBV12-4 with TRBJ2-2; a weak D match, TRBD1 (6 bases). V was shortened by 5 bases and J by 8 bases, with 15 bases between the two germline ends. CDR3 length equals 14 residues. CDR3 nucleotide sequence: TGTGCCAGCAGTCCTAGGCGAAGGGGGGGGGAGCTGTTTTTT. This translates into CASSPRRRGGELFF.

This clonotype was seen only once. A much larger clonotype is one base distant, so this may be a read error. This chain links TRBV5-1 with TRBJ1-2; 8 positions match TRBD1. Germline assignment: CDR1 SGHRS and CDR2 YFSETQ. This CDR3 contains 15 residues. The CDR3 DNA sequence: TGCGCCAGCAGCCCTGGGACAGGATCTAGAGTGGGCTGCACCTTC. It translates to CASSPGTGSRVGCTF.

This clonotype was picked up a small number of times. The DNA of the CDR3 is TGCAGCGTTGGTGACAGGGCTGCTTTCTTT. This codes for CSVGDRAAFF. This rearrangement joins TRBV29-1 to TRBJ1-1; 7 bases are a match to TRBD1. The junction had 4 bases not matched to a gene; V was cut back by 4 bases and J by 11 bases. CDR3 length equals 10 residues. CDR1 and CDR2 (germline): SQVTM, ANQGSEA.

This clonotype has a count of ten or more. This chain joins TRBV5-1 and TRBJ2-3, with D possibly being TRBD2 (5 bases). V shed 1 base and J shed 2 bases, with 8 bases lying between them. The V gene's germline CDR1 is SGHRS and CDR2 YFSETQ. This CDR3 region has 14 residues. The CDR3 bases are TGCGCCAGCAGCTTGTTACGGGACACAGATACGCAGTATTTT. This translates into CASSLLRDTDTQYF.